The entry below describes one T cell receptor beta chain. This entry comes from a study of T cells in tuberculosis. Looking at the study overall: The T cells targeted glucose monomycolate, a mycobacterial lipid, via CD1B.

Only in-frame clones appear in the TCRdb table, and some are missing; sequencing was by immunoSEQ multiplex PCR. The sample has 30,000 to 35,000 clones, 80% to 95% seen once. J gave up 4 bases and V 5 bases, and 7 bases lay outside the gene matches. Germline CDR1 is KGHSH and CDR2 is LQKENI. The CDR3 totals 16 residues. This TCR came from a donor aged 10 to 29 with latent tuberculosis or without tuberculosis infection. This chain joins TRBV18 and TRBJ2-2; 10 positions agree with TRBD2. The sequencing input was PBMCs. CDR3 residues: CASSSALAGVTGELFF. The CDR3 bases are TGTGCCAGCTCATCCGCCCTAGCGGGAGTCACCGGGGAGCTGTTTTTT. Combining the CDR3 with reference TRBV18 and TRBJ2-2 gives the whole variable domain NAGVMQNPRHLVRRRGQEARLRCSPMKGHSHVYWYRQLPEEGLKFMVYLQKENIIDESGMPKERFSAEFPKEGPSILRIQQVVRGDSAAYFCASSSALAGVTGELFFGEGSRLTVL.